This TCR beta chain comes out of a study of siplizumab effects on memory and regulatory T cells. Study-level results: Naive or memory phenotype assignment was not possible for roughly 80-97% of proliferating CD4+ or CD8+ clones. Alloreactive sequences whose origin lay in unstimulated CD4+ memory cells were significantly reduced by siplizumab. A major contribution to the alloresponse seemed to be made by naive T cells, which seemed more diverse than memory cells. Tracing alloreactive clones into unstimulated subsets worked for only a minor fraction of them.

As concerns this clone: Its matching antigen is unknown.

This CDR3 has 13 residues. Germline assignment: CDR1 SGHRS and CDR2 YFSETQ. V lost 3 bases and J lost 0, with 7 bases in between. Only in-frame clones appear in the TCRdb table, and some are missing; sequencing was by immunoSEQ multiplex PCR. The sample has 70,000 or so clones, over 70% seen once. The rearrangement links TRBV5-1 to TRBJ2-7; no reliable D call. The sequence was collected from a human donor in good health. Specimen: Tregs sorted from blood. The CDR3 sequence is CASSSPTSYEQYF. In DNA form, the CDR3 reads TGCGCCAGCAGCTCTCCTACCTCCTACGAGCAGTACTTC.